This T cell receptor beta chain was identified in a study of T cell responses to AZD1222 COVID-19 vaccine. Overall study context: It was second doses at about 4 or about 12 weeks that were pooled.

CDR1 and CDR2 (germline): SGHTA, FQGNSA. This CDR3 has 13 amino acids. The V and J ends lost 6 bases and 11 bases respectively, with 19 bases between them. Some clones are missing from TCRdb's copy, which holds only in-frame ones; the method was immunoSEQ multiplex PCR. The repertoire holds 100,000 or so clones, about 82% seen once, with roughly 1.4% in the top ten. The receptor was isolated from an adult in good health. The rearrangement joins TRBV7-2 to TRBJ1-1, with D maybe TRBD1 (5 bases). Sequenced material: peripheral blood, taken on day 0 of AZD1222 vaccination. The CDR3 DNA reads as TGTGCCAGCAGACAGAGAGGGGTATTCCGCGCTTTCTTT. Its protein product is CASRQRGVFRAFF.